The 2 T cell receptor beta chains below come from one sample, sequenced in a study of T cell changes during pregnancy in multiple sclerosis. Assay: immunoSEQ multiplex PCR; the TCRdb copy retains only in-frame clones and omits some. Of 90,000 to 130,000 clones in the sample, about 90% are singletons; the top ten hold about 1.6%. The starting material was peripheral blood, obtained in the third trimester of pregnancy. Receptors originate from a female donor with multiple sclerosis, enrolled in a pregnancy study.

This chain connects TRBV6-1 to TRBJ1-4; 7 bases fit TRBD1. V dropped 7 bases and J dropped 2; count of bases not matched to a gene: 1. CDR3 length equals 13 residues. CDR1 is MNHNS and CDR2 is SASEGT in the germline V gene. The CDR3 sequence is CASMTGTNEKLFF. Written as DNA, the CDR3 is TGTGCCAGCATGACAGGGACTAATGAAAAACTGTTTTTT.

A single count supports this clone. The V gene is TRBV7-2, the J gene TRBJ2-5; D possibly corresponds to TRBD2 (5 bases). Germline V gene data show CDR1 as SGHTA and CDR2 as FQGNSA. Trimming removed 1 base at V and 4 bases at J, with 10 bases between. There are 14 residues in the CDR3. The DNA for the CDR3 is TGTGCCAGCAGCTTAGAAGGCGGGTCAGAGACCCAGTACTTC. Amino acids: CASSLEGGSETQYF.